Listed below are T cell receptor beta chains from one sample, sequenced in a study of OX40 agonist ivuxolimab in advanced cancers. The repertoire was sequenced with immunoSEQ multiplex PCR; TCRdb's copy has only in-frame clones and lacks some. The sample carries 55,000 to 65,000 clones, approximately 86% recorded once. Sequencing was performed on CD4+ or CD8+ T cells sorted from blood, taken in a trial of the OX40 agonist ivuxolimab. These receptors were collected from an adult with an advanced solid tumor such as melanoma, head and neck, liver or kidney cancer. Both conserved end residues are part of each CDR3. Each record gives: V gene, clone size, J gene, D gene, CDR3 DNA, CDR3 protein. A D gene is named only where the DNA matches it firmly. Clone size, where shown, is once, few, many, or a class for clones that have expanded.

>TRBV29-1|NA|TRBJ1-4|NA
TGCAGCGCGTGGGTGGGTGAAAAACTGTTTTTT
CSAWVGEKLFF
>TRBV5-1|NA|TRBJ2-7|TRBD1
TGCGCCAGCAGCAAGGGACAGGGACCCTACGAGCAGTACTTC
CASSKGQGPYEQYF
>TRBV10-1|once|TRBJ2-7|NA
TGCGCCAGGCTAGAAGCCGAGCAGTACTTC
CARLEAEQYF
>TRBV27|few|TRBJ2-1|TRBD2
TGTGCCAGCAGTTCACAAGGGGGTTTAGCCGGGAGGGCCCGCAATGAGCAGTTCTTC
CASSSQGGLAGRARNEQFF
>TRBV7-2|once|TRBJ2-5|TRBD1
TGTGCCAGCAGCCCGGACAGGGCGGAGACCCAGTACTTC
CASSPDRAETQYF
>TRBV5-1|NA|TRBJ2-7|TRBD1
TGCGCCAGCAGCTTAGGGACAGGGTTTGGCGAGCAGTACTTC
CASSLGTGFGEQYF
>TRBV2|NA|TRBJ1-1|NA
TGTGCCAGCAAAGAGAACACTGAAGCTTTCTTT
CASKENTEAFF
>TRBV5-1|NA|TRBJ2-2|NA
TGCGCCAGCAGCTTTTGGGGGCAGGGGACCGGGGAGCTGTTTTTT
CASSFWGQGTGELFF
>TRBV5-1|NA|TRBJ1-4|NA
TGCGCCAGCACCGCGGGGGGCGCGGGTGAAAAACTGTTTTTT
CASTAGGAGEKLFF
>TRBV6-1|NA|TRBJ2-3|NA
TGTGCCAGCAGGGGGGGCTTCCACACAGATACGCAGTATTTT
CASRGGFHTDTQYF
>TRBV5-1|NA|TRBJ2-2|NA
TGCGCCAGCAGCTTGGCCAGGGGCGGCACCGGGGAGCTGTTTTTT
CASSLARGGTGELFF
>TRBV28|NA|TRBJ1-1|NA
TGTGCCAGCAGTCCCTCCACAGGGTATATCACTGAAGCTTTCTTT
CASSPSTGYITEAFF
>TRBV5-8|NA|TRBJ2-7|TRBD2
TGTGCCAGCAGCTGGACTAGCGGGGGGGTCGCCTCCTACGAGCAGTACTTC
CASSWTSGGVASYEQYF
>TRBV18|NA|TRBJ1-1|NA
TGTGCCAGCTCACCACCGGACCAGTGGACTGAAGCTTTCTTT
CASSPPDQWTEAFF
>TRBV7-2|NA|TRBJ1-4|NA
TGTGCCAGCAGCTCCCCCCAACGTGAACTGTTTTTT
CASSSPQRELFF
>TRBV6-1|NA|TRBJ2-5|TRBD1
TGTGCCAGCAGTGCCCATTTAAGGGGAAGGGGGCTAGAGACCCAGTACTTC
CASSAHLRGRGLETQYF